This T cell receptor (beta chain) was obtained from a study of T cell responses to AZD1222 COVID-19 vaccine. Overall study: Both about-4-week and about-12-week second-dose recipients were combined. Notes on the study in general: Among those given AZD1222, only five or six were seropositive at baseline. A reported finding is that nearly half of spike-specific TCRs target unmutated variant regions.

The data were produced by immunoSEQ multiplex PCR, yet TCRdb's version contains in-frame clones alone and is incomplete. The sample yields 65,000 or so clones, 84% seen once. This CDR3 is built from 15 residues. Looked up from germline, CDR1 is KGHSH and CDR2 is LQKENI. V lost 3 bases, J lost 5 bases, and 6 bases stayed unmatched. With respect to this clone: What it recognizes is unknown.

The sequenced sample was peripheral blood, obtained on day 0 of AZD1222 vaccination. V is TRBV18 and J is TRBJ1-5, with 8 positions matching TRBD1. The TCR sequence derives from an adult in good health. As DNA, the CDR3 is TGTGCCAGCTCACCGGGACAGGTTGTTGATCAGCCCCAGCATTTT. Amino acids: CASSPGQVVDQPQHF.